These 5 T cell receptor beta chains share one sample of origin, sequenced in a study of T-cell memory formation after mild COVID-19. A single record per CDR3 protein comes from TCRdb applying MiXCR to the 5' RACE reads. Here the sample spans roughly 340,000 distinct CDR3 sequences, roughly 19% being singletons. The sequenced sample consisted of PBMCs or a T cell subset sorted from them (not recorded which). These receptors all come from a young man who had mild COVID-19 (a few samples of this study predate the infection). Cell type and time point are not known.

CDR3 sequence (DNA): TGTGCCAGCAGCTTAAATCCCCAGGGACAAACCTACAATGAGCAGTTCTTC. Amino acid sequence: CASSLNPQGQTYNEQFF. This chain connects TRBV7-3 to TRBJ2-1, with TRBD1 as a possible D gene (6 bases). CDR3 length equals 17 residues. Germline V gene lookup returns CDR1 SGHTA and CDR2 FQGTGA. Trimming left V 1 base short and J 2 bases short, with 15 bases between.

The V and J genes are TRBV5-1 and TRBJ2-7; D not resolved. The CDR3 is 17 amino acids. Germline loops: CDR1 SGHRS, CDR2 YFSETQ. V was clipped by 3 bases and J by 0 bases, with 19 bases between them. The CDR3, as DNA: TGCGCCAGCAGCTCGAAGGCGGTACCTTTACTCTCCTACGAGCAGTACGTC. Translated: CASSSKAVPLLSYEQYV.

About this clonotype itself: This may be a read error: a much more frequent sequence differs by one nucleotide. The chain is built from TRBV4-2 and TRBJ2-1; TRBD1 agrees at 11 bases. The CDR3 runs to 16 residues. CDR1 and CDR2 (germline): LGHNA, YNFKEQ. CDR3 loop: CASSQDRDRGYNDQFF. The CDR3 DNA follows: TGTGCCAGCAGCCAAGATAGGGACAGGGGGTACAATGATCAGTTCTTC.

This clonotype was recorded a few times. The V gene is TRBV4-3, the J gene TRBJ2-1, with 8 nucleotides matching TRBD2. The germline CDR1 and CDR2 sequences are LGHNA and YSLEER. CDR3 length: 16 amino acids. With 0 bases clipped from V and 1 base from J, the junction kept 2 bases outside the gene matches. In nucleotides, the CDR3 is TGCGCCAGCAGCCAAGAACTAGCGGAATCCTACAATGAGCAGTTCTTC. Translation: CASSQELAESYNEQFF.

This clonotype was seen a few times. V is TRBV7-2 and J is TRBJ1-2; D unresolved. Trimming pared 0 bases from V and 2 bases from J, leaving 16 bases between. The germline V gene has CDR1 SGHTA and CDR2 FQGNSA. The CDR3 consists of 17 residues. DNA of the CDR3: TGTGCCAGCAGCTTAGCGCCCTTGGGGTTTGAGAACTATGGCTACACCTTC. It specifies CASSLAPLGFENYGYTF. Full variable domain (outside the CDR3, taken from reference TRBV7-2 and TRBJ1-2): GAGVSQSPSNKVTEKGKDVELRCDPISGHTALYWYRQSLGQGLEFLIYFQGNSAPDKSGLPSDRFSAERTGGSVSTLTIQRTQQEDSAVYLCASSLAPLGFENYGYTFGSGTRLTVV.